The T cell receptor beta chain described here comes from a study of early T cells in non-severe SARS-CoV-2 infection. The wider study: The study sequenced bulk RNA from unsorted whole blood, with chains unpaired.

V lost 4 bases, J lost 4 bases, and 4 bases stayed unmatched. CDR3 size: 14 residues. CDR1 and CDR2 from the germline V gene are KGHDR and SFDVKD. This clonotype was counted only a few times. Attachment of unique molecular identifiers was made to individual cDNA molecules. From the 5' RACE reads, TCRdb called clonotypes with MiXCR, one entry per CDR3 protein. Here the sample spans 51,000 or so distinct CDR3 sequences, around 10% being singletons. Sequenced: whole blood. This chain links TRBV24-1 with TRBJ2-5, with 8 bases lining up with TRBD2. The clonotype comes from an adult who was a healthcare worker with PCR-confirmed SARS-CoV-2 infection or an uninfected control (not recorded which). The chain's CDR3 is CATSEAGAVETQYF. The CDR3 region has the DNA TGTGCCACCAGTGAAGCGGGGGCTGTAGAGACCCAGTACTTC.